The 15 T cell receptor beta chains in this list originate from one sample, sequenced in a study of cytomegalovirus exposure and HLA in healthy donors. The PCR made use of 60 Vbeta and 13 Jbeta primers. Method: immunoSEQ multiplex PCR; TCRdb's copy keeps in-frame clones and lacks some. Of around 100,000 clones listed, 67% are singletons. Sequenced material: PBMCs. The receptors here all came from a young man in good health and CMV-seropositive.

Only a few counts were recorded for this clone. The chain joins TRBV28 to TRBJ2-7; D remains unclear. Germline loops: CDR1 MDHEN, CDR2 SYDVKM. Between the trimmed V and J ends, which lost 2 bases and 3 bases, there was a span of 8 bases. The CDR3 sequence is 13 residues long. The CDR3 region has the DNA TGTGCCAGCAGTTTACGTTGGGGCTACGAGCAGTACGTC. Translation gives CASSLRWGYEQYV.

This clone was observed a single time. The chain combines TRBV18 with TRBJ1-1, with 7 bases identical to TRBD1. Germline V lookup: CDR1 KGHSH, CDR2 LQKENI. Germline trimming cut 2 bases from V and 1 base from J; bases unmatched to any gene: 4. The CDR3 is 15 amino acids. The CDR3 loop reads CASSPGTEANTEAFF. The CDR3 nucleotides are TGTGCCAGCTCACCAGGGACAGAAGCGAACACTGAAGCTTTCTTT.

This clone was seen once. The genes are TRBV11-2 and TRBJ1-5; possibly TRBD1 for D (6 bases). The CDR3 loop spans 16 amino acids. CDR1 is SGHAT and CDR2 is FQNNGV in the germline V gene. Trimming took off 6 bases at V and 6 bases at J, with 21 bases between the two ends. Here the CDR3 reads CASRSRRQGSSQPQHF. The CDR3 DNA sequence: TGTGCCAGCAGATCTAGGCGGCAGGGGAGTAGTCAGCCCCAGCATTTT.

The rearrangement links TRBV6-1 to TRBJ2-5, with 8 bases fitting TRBD1. CDR3 length equals 17 residues. The J segment lost 2 bases and the V segment lost 4 bases, leaving 12 bases of the junction unmatched. Per germline, CDR1 MNHNS and CDR2 SASEGT. CDR3 DNA: TGTGCCAGCAGTGTCCGATACAGGGGGTATTCACAAGAGACCCAGTACTTC. Translated, it gives CASSVRYRGYSQETQYF.

There are a few counts of this clone. This chain joins TRBV21-1 and TRBJ1-1; TRBD1 reflects the table's D call only, with no check against the DNA. TRBV21-1 corresponds to a pseudogene. CDR3 length equals 17 residues. The CDR3 coding sequence is TGTGCCAGCAGCAAAGAGGGGGCCGGACAGATGAACACTGAAGCTTTCTTT. It translates to CASSKEGAGQMNTEAFF.

The chain employs TRBV19 and TRBJ1-5; 7 positions agree with TRBD1. The CDR3 is made up of 14 amino acids. Germline CDR1 and CDR2: LNHDA and SQIVND (reference sequence). Losses at the gene ends were 5 bases for V and 3 bases for J; bases not matched to a gene: 4. CDR3 in amino acids: CASSEQGINQPQHF. CDR3 nucleotide sequence: TGTGCCAGTAGTGAACAGGGGATCAATCAGCCCCAGCATTTT.

The chain combines TRBV5-6 with TRBJ1-2, with D tentatively TRBD1 (5 bases). V was pared by 2 bases and J by 2 bases, with 10 bases between. The CDR3 has 14 amino acids. Germline V gives CDR1 SGHDT, CDR2 YYEEEE. For the CDR3, the DNA is TGTGCCAGCAGCTTTTCCGGACAAAACTATGGCTACACCTTC. This translates into CASSFSGQNYGYTF.

Concerning this clone: The same CDR3 can be traced to other DNA sequences in this sample. The chain links TRBV28 to TRBJ2-2, with 9 bases lining up with TRBD1. CDR1 and CDR2 (germline): MDHEN, SYDVKM. J was trimmed by 7 bases and V by 5 bases; bases with no gene match: 8. The CDR3 consists of 15 residues. The CDR3 coding sequence is TGTGCCAGCAGTCCAAGGACAGGGGTGCACGGGGAGCTGTTTTTT. Protein: CASSPRTGVHGELFF.

This clone was recorded a few times. This rearrangement joins TRBV2 to TRBJ1-5; D ambiguous. The CDR3 is 14 amino acids. Germline V gene sequence: CDR1 SNHLY, CDR2 FYNNEI. Trimming took off 6 bases at V and 1 base at J, with 10 bases between the two ends. Here the CDR3 reads CASRGDGSNQPQHF. In DNA form, the CDR3 reads TGTGCCAGCAGGGGTGACGGGAGCAATCAGCCCCAGCATTTT.

The sample holds one count of this clone. The genes are TRBV6-1 and TRBJ2-7; tentatively, D is TRBD2 (6 bases). Trimming took 3 bases from V and 4 from J, leaving 13 bases between them. This CDR3 has 14 amino acids. In germline, CDR1 is MNHNS, CDR2 SASEGT. CDR3 amino acids: CASSDGWGRYEQYV. The CDR3 nucleotides are TGTGCCAGCAGTGATGGCTGGGGGAGGTACGAGCAGTACGTC.

The chain joins TRBV6-1 to TRBJ2-7, with 7 bases matching TRBD2. The CDR3 runs 13 residues. V lost 6 bases and J lost 4; bases outside the gene matches: 6. CDR1 and CDR2 from the germline V gene are MNHNS and SASEGT. DNA for the CDR3: TGTGCCAGCAGAGATGGGGGGGTTTACGAGCAGTACGTC. Its translation: CASRDGGVYEQYV.

The J gene is TRBJ1-6, the V gene TRBV6-6, with D tentatively TRBD1 (5 bases). Trimming pared 5 bases from V and 6 bases from J, leaving 14 bases between. Germline V CDR1 and CDR2: MNHNY, SVGAGI (reference sequence). The CDR3 consists of 15 residues. The CDR3 DNA reads as TGTGCCAGCAGTCCCCTGACAGAGACTAATTCACCCCTCCACTTT. Translation: CASSPLTETNSPLHF.

CDR3 loop: CASGLAGAGVQETQYF. The CDR3 DNA reads TGTGCTAGTGGTTTGGCCGGAGCGGGGGTTCAAGAGACCCAGTACTTC. This chain links TRBV12-5 with TRBJ2-5; 8 bases agree with TRBD2. From germline, CDR1 is LGHNT and CDR2 FRNRAP. Trimming at V came to 1 base and at J to 2 bases, leaving 6 bases not matched to a gene. The CDR3 loop spans 16 amino acids.

This rearrangement joins TRBV14 to TRBJ1-2; D uncertain. Trimming pared 0 bases from V and 2 bases from J, leaving 10 bases between. This CDR3 is built from 15 residues. Germline CDR1 is SGHDN and CDR2 is FVKESK. The CDR3 nucleotides are TGTGCCAGCAGCCAAGATCATGCGGTCAACTATGGCTACACCTTC. Protein product: CASSQDHAVNYGYTF.

This chain joins TRBV19 and TRBJ1-5; D is unclear. With 5 bases removed from V and 2 bases from J, the gap between germline ends came to 10 bases. The CDR3 is 14 amino acids. Germline CDR1 and CDR2: LNHDA and SQIVND (reference sequence). The CDR3 coding sequence is TGTGCCAGTAGTCCCCCCGGGGGCAATCAGCCCCAGCATTTT. It translates to CASSPPGGNQPQHF.